Listed below are T cell receptor beta chains from one sample, sequenced in a study of healthy donors' naive CD4 and CD8 T cells. Each CDR3 protein gets one entry after TCRdb re-called the reads with MiXCR. Counted here are 180,000 or so distinct CDR3 sequences, over 60% occurring once; the ten biggest clones make up roughly 2.3%. Sequenced: naive CD4+ and CD8+ T cells sorted from blood, pooled from several donors. The receptors originated from a pool of human donors in good health; the sample pools cells from several healthy donors. The CDR3 runs from the conserved cysteine through the conserved F or W. A D gene is named only where the DNA matches it firmly. Part of the rows lack a size; the others show once, few, many or a class for expanded clones.

CDR3nt	CDR3aa	v_gene	j_gene	d_gene	abundance
TGTGCCAGTAGTATCCTTCCCCAGGCTAGCGGGAGGGCGGAGACCCAGTACTTC	CASSILPQASGRAETQYF	TRBV19	TRBJ2-5	TRBD2	.
TGTGCCAGCAGCTTATTAGCTACTACCTCCTACAATGAGCAGTTCTTC	CASSLLATTSYNEQFF	TRBV7-6	TRBJ2-1	.	.
TGCAGTGCTAGAGATGGGGGGACAGCCTCCTACGAGCAGTACTTC	CSARDGGTASYEQYF	TRBV20-1	TRBJ2-7	.	.
TGCAGCGTTGCAGGGACGGACAGGGGCACTGAAGCTTTCTTT	CSVAGTDRGTEAFF	TRBV29-1	TRBJ1-1	TRBD1	.
TGCAGCGTTGTGGGGCCCGTGGATACGCAGTATTTT	CSVVGPVDTQYF	TRBV29-1	TRBJ2-3	.	.
TGTGCCAGCAGTCTCCAAGCCCCCGGCGGGGCTTCCTACACTGAAGCTTTCTTT	CASSLQAPGGASYTEAFF	TRBV6-5	TRBJ1-1	.	.
TGTGCCACCAGCAGCCACGAGCAGTACTTC	CATSSHEQYF	TRBV15	TRBJ2-7	.	.
TGCAGCGTCCTGGGAGGGACAGGAATCCAGCAGTTCTCCTACGAGCAGTACTTC	CSVLGGTGIQQFSYEQYF	TRBV29-1	TRBJ2-7	.	.
TGTGCCAGCAGTTTATCCCCTCAGAGGGTGAAGGGAGCTTTCTTT	CASSLSPQRVKGAFF	TRBV27	TRBJ1-1	.	.
TGCAGCGTCTTAGTGAACACTGAAGCTTTCTTT	CSVLVNTEAFF	TRBV29-1	TRBJ1-1	.	.
TGTGCCACCAGCAGAGAGGGACTAGCGGTCTACGAGCAGTACTTC	CATSREGLAVYEQYF	TRBV15	TRBJ2-7	TRBD2	.
TGTGCCAGTAGATCGGTGGGGGGCGATGCCAATGAGCAGTTCTTC	CASRSVGGDANEQFF	TRBV19	TRBJ2-1	.	once
TGTGCCAGTAGCTTCGGGACTCAGCATGGCTACACCTTC	CASSFGTQHGYTF	TRBV19	TRBJ1-2	.	once
TGTGCCACCAGGGACAGGGCCAGTAATTCACCCCTCCACTTT	CATRDRASNSPLHF	TRBV19	TRBJ1-6	TRBD1	few
TGCAGCGTCGGAGGAGGGGTCCACAATGAGCAGTTCTTC	CSVGGGVHNEQFF	TRBV29-1	TRBJ2-1	.	.
TGTGCCTGGACGGGGTTTGGAATGAACACTGAAGCTTTCTTT	CAWTGFGMNTEAFF	TRBV30	TRBJ1-1	.	.
TGTGCCAGTTCCAAAGCCGTTTCCTACAATGAGCAGTTCTTC	CASSKAVSYNEQFF	TRBV19	TRBJ2-1	.	few
TGTGCCAGTAGTATCGCGACAGGGAAAAGTAATCAGCCCCAGCATTTT	CASSIATGKSNQPQHF	TRBV19	TRBJ1-5	TRBD1	.
TGTGCCAGCAGTTCCCCAGGGAACTATGGCTACACCTTC	CASSSPGNYGYTF	TRBV27	TRBJ1-2	.	.
TGTGCCAGCAGCCAAACTAGCGGGGGTTCCCAAGAGACCCAGTACTTC	CASSQTSGGSQETQYF	TRBV12-3/TRBV12-4	TRBJ2-5	TRBD2	.
TGTGCCAGCAGCCATAGCGGGAGCATAGGCGAGCAGTACTTC	CASSHSGSIGEQYF	TRBV5-6	TRBJ2-7	TRBD2	once
TGCATCACCTGGGGTGACTATGGCTACACCTTC	CITWGDYGYTF	TRBV29-1	TRBJ1-2	.	.
TGTGCCAGCAGTTACGGTATTGGGTCCCAGCCCCAGCATTTT	CASSYGIGSQPQHF	TRBV6-1	TRBJ1-5	.	.
TGTGCCAGCAGTTTATCGGGCTGGGGAGTCCAGCATTTT	CASSLSGWGVQHF	TRBV27	TRBJ1-5	.	.
TGTGCCAGCAGCTGGCCTGAGGGGAGCTCCTACAATGAGCAGTTCTTC	CASSWPEGSSYNEQFF	TRBV11-2	TRBJ2-1	.	.
TGTGCCAGCAGTTTCAATAGCGGGGGATACAATGAGCAGTTCTTC	CASSFNSGGYNEQFF	TRBV6-5	TRBJ2-1	TRBD2	once
TGCAGCGTTGGGCACTCTGGAAACACCATATATTTT	CSVGHSGNTIYF	TRBV29-1	TRBJ1-3	.	.
TGTGCCAGCAGCGCAGAGGCGAATGGCTACACCTTC	CASSAEANGYTF	TRBV5-4	TRBJ1-2	.	.
TGCAGCGTGAGCGGGACAGCGAACACCGGGGAGCTGTTTTTT	CSVSGTANTGELFF	TRBV29-1	TRBJ2-2	.	.
TGCAGCGTTGAGGCCAGATCTCAGGTTGAAGCTTTCTTT	CSVEARSQVEAFF	TRBV29-1	TRBJ1-1	.	.
TGTGCCAGCACCGAACAGATCTCCTACAATGAGCAGTTCTTC	CASTEQISYNEQFF	TRBV12-3/TRBV12-4	TRBJ2-1	.	.
TGTGCCAGCAGTTTATTAAGGGGCACTCAGCCCCAGCATTTT	CASSLLRGTQPQHF	TRBV27	TRBJ1-5	.	.
TGCAGCGTTGAAGGTCTTACCACTGAAGCTTTCTTT	CSVEGLTTEAFF	TRBV29-1	TRBJ1-1	.	.
TGTGCCAGCAGTTATGGCAGGAGTTCCAATCAGCCCCAGCATTTT	CASSYGRSSNQPQHF	TRBV6-6	TRBJ1-5	.	.
TGCGCCAGCAGCTTGGCCAGGGTAGGAGAGACCCAGTACTTC	CASSLARVGETQYF	TRBV5-1	TRBJ2-5	.	.
TGCGCCAGCAGCTTGGGATCAGGGCCGGGGAATGAGCAGTTCTTC	CASSLGSGPGNEQFF	TRBV5-1	TRBJ2-1	.	few
TGTGCCAGCAGTTTAACAGTGAGCTCCTACGAGCAGTACTTC	CASSLTVSSYEQYF	TRBV27	TRBJ2-7	.	.
TGTGCCAGCAGCTTTATGGGGGGCCCTAACTATGGCTACACCTTC	CASSFMGGPNYGYTF	TRBV5-4	TRBJ1-2	.	.
TGCAGCGTTGAAGGTTGGCTAGTGGGAATCTACAATGAGCAGTTCTTC	CSVEGWLVGIYNEQFF	TRBV29-1	TRBJ2-1	.	.
TGTGCCAGCAGTGACGCGTACAATGAGCAGTTCTTC	CASSDAYNEQFF	TRBV2	TRBJ2-1	.	.
TGCAGCGTTGGGGGACTAGCGGGTCGCAGCTCCTACAATGAGCAGTTCTTC	CSVGGLAGRSSYNEQFF	TRBV29-1	TRBJ2-1	TRBD2	.
TGTGCCAGCAGCTTTACCGGGACGGATAATCAGCCCCAGCATTTT	CASSFTGTDNQPQHF	TRBV12-5	TRBJ1-5	.	few
TGTGCCAGCAGTATATCCGGAGGGGGGCGAGGCTATGGCTACACCTTC	CASSISGGGRGYGYTF	TRBV27	TRBJ1-2	.	.
TGTGCCAGCACCCCTAGCAGAAGCACAGATACGCAGTATTTT	CASTPSRSTDTQYF	TRBV6-2/TRBV6-3	TRBJ2-3	.	few
TGTGCCAGCAGTCATTGGGCAACCTACGAGCAGTACTTC	CASSHWATYEQYF	TRBV5-6	TRBJ2-7	.	.
TGCAGCGTCCAGCCCCAAGAGACCCAGTACTTC	CSVQPQETQYF	TRBV29-1	TRBJ2-5	.	.